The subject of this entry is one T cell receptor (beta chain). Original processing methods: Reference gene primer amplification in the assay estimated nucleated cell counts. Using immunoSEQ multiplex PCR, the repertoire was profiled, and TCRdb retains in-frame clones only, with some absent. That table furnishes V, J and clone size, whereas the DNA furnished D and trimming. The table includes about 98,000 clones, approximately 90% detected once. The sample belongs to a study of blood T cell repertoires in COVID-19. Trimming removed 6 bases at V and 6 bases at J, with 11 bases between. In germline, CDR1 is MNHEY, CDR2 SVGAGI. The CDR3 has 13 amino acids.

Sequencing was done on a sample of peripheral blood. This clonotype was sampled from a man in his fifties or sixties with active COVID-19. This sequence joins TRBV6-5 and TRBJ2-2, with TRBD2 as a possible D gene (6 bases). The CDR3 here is CASRREVAGELFF. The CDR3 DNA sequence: TGTGCCAGCAGGAGGGAGGTTGCCGGGGAGCTGTTTTTT.